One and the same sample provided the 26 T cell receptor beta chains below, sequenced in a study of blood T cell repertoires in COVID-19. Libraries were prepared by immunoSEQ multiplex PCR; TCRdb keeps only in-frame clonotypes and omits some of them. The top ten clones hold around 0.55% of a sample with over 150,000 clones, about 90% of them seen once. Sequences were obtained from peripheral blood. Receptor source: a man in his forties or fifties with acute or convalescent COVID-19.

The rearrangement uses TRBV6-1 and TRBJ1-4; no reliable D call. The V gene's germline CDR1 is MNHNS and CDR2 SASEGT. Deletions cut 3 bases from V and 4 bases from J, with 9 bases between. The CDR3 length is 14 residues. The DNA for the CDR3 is TGTGCCAGCAGTGAGGGCAGGTATAATGAAAAACTGTTTTTT. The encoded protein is CASSEGRYNEKLFF.

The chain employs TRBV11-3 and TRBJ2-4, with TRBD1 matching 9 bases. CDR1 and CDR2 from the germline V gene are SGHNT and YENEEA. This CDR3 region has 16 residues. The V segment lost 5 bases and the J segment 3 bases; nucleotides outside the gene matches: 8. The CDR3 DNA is TGTGCCAGCAGCCAGCGGGACAGGGCCAACAAAAACATTCAGTACTTC. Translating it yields CASSQRDRANKNIQYF.

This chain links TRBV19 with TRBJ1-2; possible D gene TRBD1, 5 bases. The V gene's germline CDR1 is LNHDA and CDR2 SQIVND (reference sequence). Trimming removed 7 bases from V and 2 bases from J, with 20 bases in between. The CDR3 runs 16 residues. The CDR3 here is CASTLLAGLLNYGYTF. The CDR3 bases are TGTGCCAGTACCCTCTTGGCAGGGCTACTCAACTATGGCTACACCTTC. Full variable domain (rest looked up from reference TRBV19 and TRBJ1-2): DGGITQSPKYLFRKEGQNVTLSCEQNLNHDAMYWYRQDPGQGLRLIYYSQIVNDFQKGDIAEGYSVSREKKESFPLTVTSAQKNPTAFYLCASTLLAGLLNYGYTFGSGTRLTVV.

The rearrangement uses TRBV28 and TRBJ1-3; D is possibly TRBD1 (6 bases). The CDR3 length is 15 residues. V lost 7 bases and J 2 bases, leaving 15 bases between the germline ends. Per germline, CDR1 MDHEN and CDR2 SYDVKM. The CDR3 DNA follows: TGTGCCAGCAATCCAATGGGGGGGCCTGGAAACACCATATATTTT. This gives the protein CASNPMGGPGNTIYF.

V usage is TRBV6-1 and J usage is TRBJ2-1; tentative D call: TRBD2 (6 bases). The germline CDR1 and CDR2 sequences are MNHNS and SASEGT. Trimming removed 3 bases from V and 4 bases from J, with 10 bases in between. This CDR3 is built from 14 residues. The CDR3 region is CASSEVSGYNEQFF. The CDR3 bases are TGTGCCAGCAGTGAGGTTAGCGGATACAATGAGCAGTTCTTC.

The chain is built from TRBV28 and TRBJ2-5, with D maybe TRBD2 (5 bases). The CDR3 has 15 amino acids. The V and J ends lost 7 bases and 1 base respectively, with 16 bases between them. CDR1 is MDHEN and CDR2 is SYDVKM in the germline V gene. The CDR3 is CASTRGGGVQETQYF. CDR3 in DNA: TGTGCCAGCACCCGAGGAGGCGGAGTCCAAGAGACCCAGTACTTC. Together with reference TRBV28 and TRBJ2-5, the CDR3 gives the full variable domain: DVKVTQSSRYLVKRTGEKVFLECVQDMDHENMFWYRQDPGLGLRLIYFSYDVKMKEKGDIPEGYSVSREKKERFSLILESASTNQTSMYLCASTRGGGVQETQYFGPGTRLLVL.

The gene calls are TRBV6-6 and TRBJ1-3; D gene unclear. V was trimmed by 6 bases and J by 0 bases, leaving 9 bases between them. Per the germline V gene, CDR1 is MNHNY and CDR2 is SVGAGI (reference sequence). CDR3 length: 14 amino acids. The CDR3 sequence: CASSQLSSGNTIYF. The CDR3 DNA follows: TGTGCCAGCAGCCAACTTAGCTCTGGAAACACCATATATTTT.

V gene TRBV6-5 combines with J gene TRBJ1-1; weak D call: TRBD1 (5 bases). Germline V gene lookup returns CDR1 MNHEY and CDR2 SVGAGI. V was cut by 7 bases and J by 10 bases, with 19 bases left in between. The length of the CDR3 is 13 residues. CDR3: CASTPEGPATAFF. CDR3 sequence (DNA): TGTGCCAGCACCCCGGAGGGGCCAGCGACAGCTTTCTTT.

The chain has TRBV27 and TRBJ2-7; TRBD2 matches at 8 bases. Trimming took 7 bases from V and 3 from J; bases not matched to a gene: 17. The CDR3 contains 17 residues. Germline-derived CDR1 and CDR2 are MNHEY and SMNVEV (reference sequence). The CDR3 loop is CASTSLIGGRTNYEQYF. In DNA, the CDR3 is TGTGCCAGCACCAGCTTGATTGGCGGGAGGACCAACTACGAGCAGTACTTC.

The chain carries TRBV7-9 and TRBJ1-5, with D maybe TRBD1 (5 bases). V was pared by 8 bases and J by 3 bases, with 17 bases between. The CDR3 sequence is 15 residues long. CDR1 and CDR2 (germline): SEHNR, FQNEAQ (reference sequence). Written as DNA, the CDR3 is TGTGCCAGCCCGCCGGCAGGGCCCTTCAATCAGCCCCAGCATTTT. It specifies CASPPAGPFNQPQHF.

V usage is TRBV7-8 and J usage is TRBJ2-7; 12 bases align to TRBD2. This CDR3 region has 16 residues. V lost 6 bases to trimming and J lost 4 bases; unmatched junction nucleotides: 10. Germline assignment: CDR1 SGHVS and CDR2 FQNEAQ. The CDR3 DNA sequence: TGTGCCAGCAGTCGACTAGCGGGGGCGAGCGGGTACGAGCAGTACGTC. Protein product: CASSRLAGASGYEQYV.

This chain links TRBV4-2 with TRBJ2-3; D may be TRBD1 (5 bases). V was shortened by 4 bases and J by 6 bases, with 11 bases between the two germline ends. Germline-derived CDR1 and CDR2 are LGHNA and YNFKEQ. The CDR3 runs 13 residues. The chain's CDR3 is CASSPQGADTQYF. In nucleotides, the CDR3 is TGTGCCAGCAGCCCACAAGGGGCGGATACGCAGTATTTT.

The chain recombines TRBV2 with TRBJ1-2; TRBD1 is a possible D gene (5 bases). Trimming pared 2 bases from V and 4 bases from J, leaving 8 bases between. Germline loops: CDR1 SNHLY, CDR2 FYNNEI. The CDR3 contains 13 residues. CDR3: CASSENRSYGYTF. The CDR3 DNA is TGTGCCAGCAGTGAAAACAGGTCCTATGGCTACACCTTC.

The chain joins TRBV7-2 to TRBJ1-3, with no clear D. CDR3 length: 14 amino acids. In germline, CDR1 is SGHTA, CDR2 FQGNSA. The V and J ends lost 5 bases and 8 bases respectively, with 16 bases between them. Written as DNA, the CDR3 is TGTGCCAGCAGCACCACCCCGAGGGTTCACACCATATATTTT. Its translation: CASSTTPRVHTIYF.

The CDR3 loop reads CASSLDRVTGEQYF. The CDR3 coding sequence is TGCGCCAGCAGCTTGGACAGGGTAACGGGTGAGCAGTACTTC. The chain combines TRBV5-1 with TRBJ2-7, with D perhaps matching TRBD1 (6 bases). The V end was cut by 0 bases, the J end by 7 bases, with 14 bases between. In germline, CDR1 is SGHRS, CDR2 YFSETQ. The CDR3 spans 14 residues.

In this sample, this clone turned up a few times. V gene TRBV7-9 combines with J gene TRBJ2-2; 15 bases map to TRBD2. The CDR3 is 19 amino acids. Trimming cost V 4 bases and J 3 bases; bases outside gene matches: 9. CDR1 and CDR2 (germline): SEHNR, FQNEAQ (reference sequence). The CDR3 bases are TGTGCCAGCAGCTCTCGGACTAGCGGGAGGGGAAGGGACACCGGGGAGCTGTTTTTT. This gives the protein CASSSRTSGRGRDTGELFF.

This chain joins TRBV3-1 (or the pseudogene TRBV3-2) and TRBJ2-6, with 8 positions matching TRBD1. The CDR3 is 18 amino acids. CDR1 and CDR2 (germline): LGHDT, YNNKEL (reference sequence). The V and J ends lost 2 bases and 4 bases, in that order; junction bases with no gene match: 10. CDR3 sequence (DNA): TGTGCCAGCAGCCAAATAGGCAGGGGGCGGTCAGGGGCCAACGTCCTGACTTTC. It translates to CASSQIGRGRSGANVLTF.

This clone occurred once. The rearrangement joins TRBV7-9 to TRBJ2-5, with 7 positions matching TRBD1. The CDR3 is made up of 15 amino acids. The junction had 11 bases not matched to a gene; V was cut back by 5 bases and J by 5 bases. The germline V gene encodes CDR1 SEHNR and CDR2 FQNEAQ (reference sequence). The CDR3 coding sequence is TGTGCCAGCAGCCCAACTGACAGGGTTCTTGAGACCCAGTACTTC. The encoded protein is CASSPTDRVLETQYF.

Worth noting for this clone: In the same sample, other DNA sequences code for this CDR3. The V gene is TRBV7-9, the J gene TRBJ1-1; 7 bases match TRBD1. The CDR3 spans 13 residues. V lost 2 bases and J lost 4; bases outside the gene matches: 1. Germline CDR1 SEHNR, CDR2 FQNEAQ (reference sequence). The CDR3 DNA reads TGTGCCAGCAGCTTACAGGGGGGCACTGAAGCTTTCTTT. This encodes CASSLQGGTEAFF.

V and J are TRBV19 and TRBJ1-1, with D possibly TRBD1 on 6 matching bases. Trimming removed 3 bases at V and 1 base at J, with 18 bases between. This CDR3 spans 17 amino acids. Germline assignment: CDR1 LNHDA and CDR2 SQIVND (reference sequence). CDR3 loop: CASSIGGRGSANTEAFF. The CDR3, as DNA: TGTGCCAGTAGTATTGGCGGCAGGGGCTCGGCGAACACTGAAGCTTTCTTT.

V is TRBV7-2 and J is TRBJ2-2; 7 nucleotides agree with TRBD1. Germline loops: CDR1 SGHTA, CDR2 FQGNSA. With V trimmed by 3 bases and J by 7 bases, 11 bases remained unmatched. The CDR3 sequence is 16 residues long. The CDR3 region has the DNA TGTGCCAGCAGCTTCAGACAGGGCGGCTCCCGCGGGGAGCTGTTTTTT. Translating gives CASSFRQGGSRGELFF.

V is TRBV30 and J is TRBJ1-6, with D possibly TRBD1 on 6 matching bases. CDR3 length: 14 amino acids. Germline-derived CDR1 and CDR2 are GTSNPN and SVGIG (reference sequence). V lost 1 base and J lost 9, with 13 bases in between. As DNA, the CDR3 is TGTGCCTGGAGTGGAGGGGGGGAAGGTTCACCCCTCCACTTT. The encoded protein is CAWSGGGEGSPLHF.

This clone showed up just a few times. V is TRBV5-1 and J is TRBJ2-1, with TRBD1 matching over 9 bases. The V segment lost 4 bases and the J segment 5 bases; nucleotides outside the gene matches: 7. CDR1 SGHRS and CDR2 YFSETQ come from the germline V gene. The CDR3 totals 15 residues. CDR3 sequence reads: CASSLQGAEDNEQFF. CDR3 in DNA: TGCGCCAGCAGCCTACAGGGGGCAGAGGACAATGAGCAGTTCTTC.

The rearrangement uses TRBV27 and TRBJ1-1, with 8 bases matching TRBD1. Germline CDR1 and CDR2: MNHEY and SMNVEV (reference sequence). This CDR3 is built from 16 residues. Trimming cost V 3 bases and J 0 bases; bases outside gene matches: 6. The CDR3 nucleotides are TGTGCCAGCAGTTTTATCGGACAGGGCATGAACACTGAAGCTTTCTTT. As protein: CASSFIGQGMNTEAFF.

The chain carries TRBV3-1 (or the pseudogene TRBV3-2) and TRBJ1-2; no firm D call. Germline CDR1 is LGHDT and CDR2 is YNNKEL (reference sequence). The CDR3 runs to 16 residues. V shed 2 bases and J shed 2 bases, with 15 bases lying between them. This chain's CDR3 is CASSQQDSKRNYGYTF. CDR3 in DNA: TGTGCCAGCAGCCAACAGGACTCAAAGCGAAACTATGGCTACACCTTC.

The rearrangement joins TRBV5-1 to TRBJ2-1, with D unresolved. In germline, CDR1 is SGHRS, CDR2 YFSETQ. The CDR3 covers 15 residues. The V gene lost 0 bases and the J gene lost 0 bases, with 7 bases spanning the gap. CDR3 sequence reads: CASSLDTYSYNEQFF. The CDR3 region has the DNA TGCGCCAGCAGCTTGGATACTTACTCCTACAATGAGCAGTTCTTC.